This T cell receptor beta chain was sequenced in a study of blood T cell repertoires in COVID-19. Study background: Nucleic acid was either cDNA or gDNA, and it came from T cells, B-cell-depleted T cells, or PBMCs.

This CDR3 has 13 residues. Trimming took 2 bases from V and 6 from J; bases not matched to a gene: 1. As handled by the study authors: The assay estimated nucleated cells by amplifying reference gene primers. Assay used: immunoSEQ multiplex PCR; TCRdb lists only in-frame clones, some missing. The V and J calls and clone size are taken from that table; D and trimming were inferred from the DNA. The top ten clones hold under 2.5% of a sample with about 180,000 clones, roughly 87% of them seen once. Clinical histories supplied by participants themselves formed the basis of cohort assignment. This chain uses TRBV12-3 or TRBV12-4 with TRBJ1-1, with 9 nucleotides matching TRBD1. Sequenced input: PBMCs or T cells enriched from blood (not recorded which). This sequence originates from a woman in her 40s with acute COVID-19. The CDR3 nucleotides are TGTGCCAGCAGTTTAACAGGGGGCTCTGAAGCTTTCTTT. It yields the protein CASSLTGGSEAFF.